These 17 T cell receptor beta chains came from one sample sequenced in a study of cytomegalovirus exposure and HLA in healthy donors. 60 Vbeta and 13 Jbeta primers were used in PCR. Method: immunoSEQ multiplex PCR; TCRdb's copy keeps in-frame clones and lacks some. The data show around 94,000 clones, roughly 73% seen once. The specimen was PBMCs. The receptor set was obtained from a male donor in good health and CMV-seropositive.

V usage is TRBV15 and J usage is TRBJ1-5; D may be TRBD1 (6 bases). CDR1 is LNHNV, CDR2 YYDKDF, per germline (reference sequence). This CDR3 region has 14 residues. The ends were cut back, 3 bases at V and 3 bases at J, with 9 bases in the middle. The CDR3 DNA reads as TGTGCCACCAGCAGTAGGGGGTACAATCAGCCCCAGCATTTT. Translating it yields CATSSRGYNQPQHF. Drawing the rest from reference TRBV15 and TRBJ1-5, the complete variable domain is DAMVIQNPRYQVTQFGKPVTLSCSQTLNHNVMYWYQQKSSQAPKLLFHYYDKDFNNEADTPDNFQSRRPNTSFCFLDIRSPGLGDTAMYLCATSSRGYNQPQHFGDGTRLSIL.

This sequence joins TRBV7-6 and TRBJ2-3, with a possible D match to TRBD1 (6 bases). CDR3 length: 15 amino acids. Trimming took 0 bases from V and 2 from J, leaving 9 bases between them. Germline CDR1 SGHVS, CDR2 FNYEAQ. The CDR3 DNA reads TGTGCCAGCAGCTTAGCGGGGGCCCCCACAGATACGCAGTATTTT. Protein: CASSLAGAPTDTQYF.

The CDR3: CASSLGLNNQPQHF. The CDR3 coding sequence is TGTGCCAGCAGCTTAGGACTTAACAATCAGCCCCAGCATTTT. V usage is TRBV7-8 and J usage is TRBJ1-5; D unresolved. In germline, CDR1 is SGHVS, CDR2 FQNEAQ. V lost 1 base to trimming and J lost 3 bases, with 7 bases between them. This CDR3 is built from 14 residues.

This clone was observed once. The chain couples TRBV7-2 to TRBJ2-6; 9 nucleotides align to TRBD1. The CDR3 loop spans 17 amino acids. V was pared by 4 bases and J by 0 bases, with 4 bases of the junction left unmatched. From germline, CDR1 is SGHTA and CDR2 FQGNSA. CDR3 nucleotides: TGTGCCAGCAGCTCGGGACAGGGTGTCTCTGGGGCCAACGTCCTGACTTTC. Protein product: CASSSGQGVSGANVLTF.

The chain carries TRBV10-3 and TRBJ2-1, with D possibly being TRBD2 (6 bases). Germline loops: CDR1 ENHRY, CDR2 SYGVKD. CDR3 length equals 14 residues. The germline V and J ends were trimmed by 3 bases and 6 bases, with 12 bases remaining between them. CDR3 protein: CAISEPGVGNEQFF. The CDR3 nucleotides are TGTGCCATCAGTGAACCGGGAGTCGGCAATGAGCAGTTCTTC.

The V gene is TRBV5-5, the J gene TRBJ1-1; 11 bases line up with TRBD1. The germline CDR1 and CDR2 sequences are SGHKS and YYEKEE (reference sequence). V lost 2 bases to trimming and J lost 4 bases; unmatched junction nucleotides: 4. CDR3 length: 15 amino acids. CDR3 sequence reads: CASSFRTGGSTEAFF. The CDR3 DNA is TGTGCCAGCAGCTTCCGGACAGGGGGCAGCACTGAAGCTTTCTTT.

The V and J genes are TRBV6-5 and TRBJ2-1; 9 bases match TRBD1. The V gene's germline CDR1 is MNHEY and CDR2 SVGAGI. The CDR3 sequence is 15 residues long. Trimming removed 7 bases from V and 6 bases from J; junction bases left unmatched: 10. CDR3 sequence: CASNVGTGMVNEQFF. The CDR3 DNA sequence: TGTGCCAGCAACGTAGGGACAGGGATGGTCAATGAGCAGTTCTTC.

The chain is built from TRBV7-7 and TRBJ2-1; 12 bases fit TRBD2. This CDR3 is 15 amino acids long. Trimming removed 2 bases from V and 6 bases from J; junction bases left unmatched: 2. Germline CDR1 reads SSHAT; CDR2 reads FNYEAQ (reference sequence). The CDR3 region has the DNA TGTGCCAGCAGCTTATCACTAGCGGGAGGCAATGAGCAGTTCTTC. Its translation: CASSLSLAGGNEQFF.

This rearrangement joins TRBV27 to TRBJ2-5, with 7 bases identical to TRBD1. Germline V gives CDR1 MNHEY, CDR2 SMNVEV (reference sequence). Trimming cost V 3 bases and J 5 bases; bases outside gene matches: 9. CDR3 size: 15 residues. The CDR3 here is CASSLWAGGAETQYF. Written as DNA, the CDR3 is TGTGCCAGCAGTTTGTGGGCAGGGGGTGCGGAGACCCAGTACTTC.

This clone was seen a few times. V and J are TRBV28 and TRBJ2-7; D may be TRBD1 (6 bases). The CDR3 length is 14 residues. CDR1 and CDR2 from the germline V gene are MDHEN and SYDVKM. V lost 3 bases and J 5 bases, leaving 14 bases between the germline ends. The CDR3 here is CASSFGQGTDEQYF. The CDR3 DNA follows: TGTGCCAGCAGTTTTGGGCAGGGGACCGACGAGCAGTACTTC.

The chain has TRBV9 and TRBJ1-2; the D is unclear. V gave up 0 bases and J gave up 0 bases, with 9 bases separating them. The CDR3 runs to 15 residues. Germline assignment: CDR1 SGDLS and CDR2 YYNGEE. The CDR3 DNA reads TGTGCCAGCAGCGTAGGTGCAGGAACTAACTATGGCTACACCTTC. Amino acids: CASSVGAGTNYGYTF.

The chain links TRBV7-9 to TRBJ2-3; D unresolved. CDR3 length: 12 amino acids. V was shortened by 5 bases and J by 0 bases, with 3 bases between the two germline ends. The germline CDR1 and CDR2 sequences are SEHNR and FQNEAQ (reference sequence). This CDR3 reads CASSQSTDTQYF. CDR3 in DNA: TGTGCCAGCAGCCAAAGCACAGATACGCAGTATTTT.

The chain links TRBV4-2 to TRBJ2-1; 13 nucleotides align to TRBD2. The J segment lost 7 bases and the V segment lost 11 bases, leaving 5 bases of the junction unmatched. Germline CDR1 LGHNA, CDR2 YNFKEQ. The CDR3 covers 13 residues. The CDR3 sequence: CAGGLAGENEQFF. CDR3 in DNA: TGTGCCGGCGGACTAGCGGGAGAAAATGAGCAGTTCTTC.

This clone was picked up a small number of times. The V call is TRBV4-1, the J call TRBJ1-5, with 7 bases fitting TRBD1. CDR1 is MGHRA and CDR2 is YSYEKL in the germline V gene. J gave up 5 bases and V 4 bases, and 8 bases lay outside the gene matches. CDR3 length: 15 amino acids. CDR3 protein: CASSPGGTAHQPQHF. In nucleotides, the CDR3 is TGCGCCAGCAGCCCAGGGGGGACCGCTCATCAGCCCCAGCATTTT.

About this clone: A read error may produce the germline difference seen at one junction end. Different DNA sequences within this sample yield the same CDR3. V is TRBV7-8 and J is TRBJ2-7; 8 bases fit TRBD2. The CDR3 loop spans 17 amino acids. Germline V gene sequence: CDR1 SGHVS, CDR2 FQNEAQ. CDR3 DNA sequence: TGTGCCAGCAGCCCTCCTCTAGGTAGCGGGGCCAACTACGAGCAATACTTC. Amino acids: CASSPPLGSGANYEQYF.

The chain employs TRBV30 and TRBJ2-7; perhaps TRBD1 as D (5 bases). The CDR3 loop spans 13 amino acids. Looked up from germline, CDR1 is GTSNPN and CDR2 is SVGIG (reference sequence). The V gene lost 4 bases and the J gene lost 2 bases, with 12 bases spanning the gap. CDR3 sequence reads: CAWTDQGTYEQYF. CDR3 bases: TGTGCCTGGACCGACCAGGGTACCTACGAGCAGTACTTC.

The V call is TRBV2, the J call TRBJ2-1; 8 bases are a match to TRBD2. This CDR3 has 15 residues. The V and J ends lost 7 bases and 7 bases, in that order; junction bases with no gene match: 12. Germline V gene lookup returns CDR1 SNHLY and CDR2 FYNNEI. The CDR3, as DNA: TGTGCCAGCATATATGAGGGACTAGAACTAAATGAGCAGTTCTTC. Amino acids: CASIYEGLELNEQFF.